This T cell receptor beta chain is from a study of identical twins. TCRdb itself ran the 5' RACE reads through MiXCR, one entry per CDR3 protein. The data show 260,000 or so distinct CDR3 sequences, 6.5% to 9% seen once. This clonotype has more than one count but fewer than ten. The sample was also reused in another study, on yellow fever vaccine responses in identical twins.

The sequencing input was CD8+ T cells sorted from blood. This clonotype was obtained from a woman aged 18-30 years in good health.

The DNA for the CDR3 is TGCAGTGCTAGGGCCGGGACAGTAGAAGAGACCCAGTACTTC. Protein product: CSARAGTVEETQYF. The chain recombines TRBV20-1 with TRBJ2-5; 7 nucleotides agree with TRBD1. With V trimmed by 3 bases and J by 3 bases, 7 bases remained unmatched. The CDR3 sequence is 14 residues long. In germline, CDR1 is DFQATT, CDR2 SNEGSKA (reference sequence).